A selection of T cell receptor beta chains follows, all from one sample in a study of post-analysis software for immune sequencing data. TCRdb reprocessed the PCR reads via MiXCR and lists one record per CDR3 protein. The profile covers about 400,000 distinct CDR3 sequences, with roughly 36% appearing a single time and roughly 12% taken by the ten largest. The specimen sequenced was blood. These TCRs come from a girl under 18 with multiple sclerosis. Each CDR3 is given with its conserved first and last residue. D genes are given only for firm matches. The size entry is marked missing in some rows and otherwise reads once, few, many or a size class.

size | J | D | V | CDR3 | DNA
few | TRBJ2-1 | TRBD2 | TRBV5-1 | CASSRKLAGSQLGHNEQFF | TGCGCCAGCAGCCGGAAACTAGCGGGGAGTCAACTGGGGCACAATGAGCAGTTCTTC
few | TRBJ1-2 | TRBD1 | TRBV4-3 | CASSQGQGASYGYTF | TGCGCCAGCAGCCAAGGGCAGGGGGCCAGCTATGGCTACACCTTC
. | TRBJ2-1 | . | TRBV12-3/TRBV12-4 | CASSWQTNNEQFF | TGTGCCAGCAGTTGGCAAACAAACAATGAGCAGTTCTTC
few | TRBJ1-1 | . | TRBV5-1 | CASSGRGDTEAFF | TGCGCCAGCAGCGGCAGGGGAGACACTGAAGCTTTCTTT
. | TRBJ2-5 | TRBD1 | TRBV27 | CASTPRTGGQETQYF | TGTGCCAGCACCCCACGGACAGGGGGCCAAGAGACCCAGTACTTC
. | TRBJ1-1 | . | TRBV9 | CASRYDPRQENTEAFF | TGTGCCAGCAGGTATGATCCCCGACAGGAGAACACTGAAGCTTTCTTT
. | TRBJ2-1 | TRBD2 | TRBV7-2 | CASSLRVAGGPYYNEQFF | TGTGCCAGCAGCCTCCGGGTAGCGGGGGGCCCCTACTACAATGAGCAGTTCTTC
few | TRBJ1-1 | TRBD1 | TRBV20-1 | CSAPRDSFRTEAFF | TGCAGTGCTCCTCGGGACAGTTTCCGCACTGAAGCTTTCTTT
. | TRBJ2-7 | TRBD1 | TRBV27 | CASAGGDYEQYF | TGTGCCTCCGCAGGGGGCGACTACGAGCAGTACTTC
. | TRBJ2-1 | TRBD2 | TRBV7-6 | CASSPPSGGGYDEQFF | TGTGCCAGCAGCCCGCCCTCGGGGGGGGGATACGATGAGCAGTTCTTC
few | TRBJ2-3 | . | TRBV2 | CASSLQGGRADTQYF | TGTGCCAGCAGTTTGCAGGGTGGTAGGGCAGATACGCAGTATTTT
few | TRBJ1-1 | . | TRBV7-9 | CASRENTEAFF | TGTGCCAGCCGGGAGAACACTGAAGCTTTCTTT
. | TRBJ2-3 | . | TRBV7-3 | CASSPLMAPTDAQYF | TGTGCCAGCAGCCCACTTATGGCCCCCACAGATGCGCAGTATTTT
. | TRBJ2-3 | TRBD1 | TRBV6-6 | CASSYRTGGITDTQYF | TGTGCCAGCAGTTATAGGACAGGGGGCATCACAGATACGCAGTATTTT
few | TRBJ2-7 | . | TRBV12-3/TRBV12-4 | CASSPADRTYEQYF | TGTGCCAGCAGTCCGGCTGACAGGACCTACGAGCAGTACTTC
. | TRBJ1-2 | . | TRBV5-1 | CASSSDKDYGYTF | TGCGCCAGCAGCTCCGACAAGGACTATGGCTACACCTTC
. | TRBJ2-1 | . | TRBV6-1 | CASSEVGLINEQFF | TGTGCCAGCAGTGAAGTTGGGCTTATTAATGAGCAGTTCTTC